This T cell receptor (beta chain) stems from a study of T-cell reconstitution after alpha-beta-depleted transplantation in children. Construction of the TCRbeta library involved unique molecular identifiers. TCRdb called the PCR reads again in MiXCR, with one record for every CDR3 protein. The data contain some 200,000 distinct CDR3 sequences, around 9.5% of them singletons. CDR3 length equals 13 residues. Germline V lookup: CDR1 MGHDK, CDR2 SYGVNS. V lost 4 bases, J lost 5 bases, and 12 bases lay in between. This clonotype was detected ten times or more. Sequencing was performed on PBMCs from the stem cell graft donor, taken from the stem cell graft. The chain joins TRBV25-1 to TRBJ2-7; unclear D gene. The clonotype comes from a human donor who donated a stem cell graft to a child with acute lymphoblastic leukemia. The CDR3 bases are TGTGCCAGCAGTGTAGTATGGGTCCACGAGCAGTACTTC. This sequence encodes CASSVVWVHEQYF.